One sample yielded the 20 T cell receptor beta chains listed below, sequenced in a study of blood T cells in healthy people across ages. A second 7 to 11 cycle PCR used barcoded and J-beta primers. TCRdb reprocessed the 5' RACE reads with MiXCR, giving one entry per CDR3 protein. The table records around 1.1 million distinct CDR3 sequences, 35% to 40% of them present only once. Source material: blood. The source is a man aged 18 to 35 in good health.

This clonotype came up a few times. This sequence joins TRBV4-3 and TRBJ2-1; D unclear. CDR1 is LGHNA and CDR2 is YSLEER in the germline V gene. The germline V and J ends were trimmed by 1 base and 9 bases, with 13 bases remaining between them. The CDR3 has 14 amino acids. The CDR3 bases are TGCGCCAGCAGCCAAGTTGCCGTCGTTGGTGAGCAGTTCTTC. This translates into CASSQVAVVGEQFF.

This chain links TRBV29-1 with TRBJ2-7, with D tentatively TRBD1 (5 bases). Trimming left V 6 bases short and J 2 bases short, with 11 bases between. CDR1 and CDR2 from the germline V gene are SQVTM and ANQGSEA. The CDR3 is made up of 12 amino acids. Here the CDR3 reads CSVRVPPYEQYF. As DNA, the CDR3 is TGCAGCGTCAGGGTCCCCCCCTACGAGCAGTACTTC.

The chain links TRBV12-3 or TRBV12-4 to TRBJ1-1; TRBD1 might be the D (5 bases). V was trimmed by 3 bases and J by 0 bases, leaving 8 bases between them. The CDR3 extends over 14 amino acids. Here the CDR3 reads CASSFRQMNTEAFF. The CDR3 nucleotides read TGTGCCAGCAGTTTTCGACAGATGAACACTGAAGCTTTCTTT.

This clonotype was seen more than once but under ten times. The chain links TRBV7-2 to TRBJ1-6; D unclear. The V and J ends lost 6 bases and 0 bases respectively, with 15 bases between them. CDR3 length: 17 residues. Germline V gene data show CDR1 as SGHTA and CDR2 as FQGNSA. The chain's CDR3 is CASRDKKTSSYNSPLHF. For the CDR3, the DNA is TGTGCCAGCAGGGATAAGAAGACGAGCTCCTATAATTCACCCCTCCACTTT.

The chain uses TRBV6-2 or TRBV6-3 and TRBJ2-1, with D perhaps matching TRBD1 (7 bases). This CDR3 spans 16 amino acids. Trimming removed 5 bases at V and 12 bases at J, with 26 bases between. Looked up from germline, CDR1 is MNHEY and CDR2 is SVGEGT. The chain's CDR3 is CASSQTIGGTVRRQFF. CDR3 in DNA: TGTGCCAGCAGTCAAACCATCGGCGGGACAGTCCGTCGGCAGTTCTTC.

This clonotype has only a few counts. The gene calls are TRBV20-1 and TRBJ2-1; D is unclear. The CDR3 covers 12 residues. Trimming cost V 7 bases and J 0 bases, with 7 bases left between them. The germline CDR1 and CDR2 sequences are DFQATT and SNEGSKA (reference sequence). The CDR3 DNA reads as TGCAGTGTTTCGATCTCCTACAATGAGCAGTTCTTC. It translates to CSVSISYNEQFF.

This clonotype was counted ten times or more. V gene TRBV5-1 combines with J gene TRBJ2-1, with D possibly being TRBD2 (5 bases). V lost 4 bases and J lost 4, with 15 bases in between. The CDR3 length is 15 residues. Germline V gene lookup returns CDR1 SGHRS and CDR2 YFSETQ. CDR3 protein: CASSPTRSLYNEQFF. The CDR3 DNA reads TGCGCCAGCAGCCCAACTAGGTCCCTATACAATGAGCAGTTCTTC.

In its sample, this clonotype was seen a few times. This sequence joins TRBV3-1 and TRBJ1-1; no reliable D call. The germline CDR1 and CDR2 sequences are LGHDT and YNNKEL (reference sequence). Trimming cost V 8 bases and J 0 bases, with 10 bases left between them. The CDR3 covers 13 residues. CDR3 residues: CASSPNMNTEAFF. In DNA form, the CDR3 reads TGTGCCAGCTCCCCGAACATGAACACTGAAGCTTTCTTT.

This sequence joins TRBV18 and TRBJ2-1, with no clear D. This CDR3 has 16 amino acids. V was trimmed by 1 base and J by 1 base, leaving 11 bases between them. CDR1 is KGHSH and CDR2 is LQKENI in the germline V gene. The CDR3 region has the DNA TGTGCCAGCTCACCACTTTACTCGCAGTCCTACAATGAGCAGTTCTTC. This gives the protein CASSPLYSQSYNEQFF.

With regard to this clonotype: Germline and junction disagree at one end, which may indicate a read error. The chain links TRBV12-3 or TRBV12-4 to TRBJ2-1; D is undetermined. The CDR3 is 12 amino acids. The CDR3 reads CAGSLGRERQFF. DNA for the CDR3: TGTGCCGGCAGTTTGGGTAGGGAACGGCAGTTCTTC.

The rearrangement joins TRBV27 to TRBJ1-2; 7 bases are shared with TRBD1. J gave up 7 bases and V 4 bases, and 12 bases lay outside the gene matches. The germline V gene has CDR1 MNHEY and CDR2 SMNVEV (reference sequence). The CDR3 is 15 amino acids. CDR3 DNA sequence: TGTGCCAGCAGTTCACACCATACAGGGGACTCTGGCTACACCTTC. This gives the protein CASSSHHTGDSGYTF.

On this clonotype itself: This could be a read error, since a much larger clone is one nucleotide away. The chain joins TRBV6-4 to TRBJ2-3, with D possibly TRBD2 on 7 matching bases. V lost 7 bases and J lost 2, with 13 bases in between. The CDR3 has 14 residues. Per germline, CDR1 MRHNA and CDR2 SNTAGT. As DNA, the CDR3 is TGTGCCAGCAATGAGGGGGGGGCCACAGATACGCAGTATTTT. This sequence encodes CASNEGGATDTQYF.

About this clonotype: No DNA is shown, since the ends of the CDR3 on it are uncertain; the CDR3 is the one TCRdb lists. The V call is TRBV2, the J call TRBJ2-1; the tabulated D call, TRBD2, remains unverified against the DNA. Inclusive of both ends, the CDR3 amounts to 14 amino acids. Germline V CDR1 and CDR2: SNHLY, FYNNEI. The CDR3 protein is CASTSGGASNEQFF.

This clonotype was counted between two and nine times. The rearrangement links TRBV10-3 to TRBJ1-6; the D gene is possibly TRBD1 (5 bases). V was shortened by 2 bases and J by 8 bases, with 16 bases between the two germline ends. CDR1 is ENHRY, CDR2 SYGVKD, per germline. The CDR3 extends over 16 amino acids. The CDR3: CAISEPLAGLHSPLHF. In DNA, the CDR3 is TGTGCCATCAGTGAGCCTTTAGCGGGGCTCCATTCACCCCTCCACTTT.

The rearrangement links TRBV7-3 to TRBJ2-1; TRBD2 matches at 11 bases. CDR3 size: 15 residues. Germline values: CDR1 SGHTA, CDR2 FQGTGA. V dropped 3 bases and J dropped 10; count of bases not matched to a gene: 8. The CDR3 coding sequence is TGTGCCAGCAGCTTCTCTAGCGGGGGGCGGGCAGAGCAGTTCTTC. Protein product: CASSFSSGGRAEQFF. Complete variable domain (other parts from reference TRBV7-3 and TRBJ2-1): GAGVSQTPSNKVTEKGKYVELRCDPISGHTALYWYRQSLGQGPEFLIYFQGTGAADDSGLPNDRFFAVRPEGSVSTLKIQRTERGDSAVYLCASSFSSGGRAEQFFGPGTRLTVL.

This clonotype was picked up a small number of times. The chain joins TRBV5-1 to TRBJ2-6, with D uncertain. In germline, CDR1 is SGHRS, CDR2 YFSETQ. The V and J ends lost 4 bases and 2 bases respectively, with 10 bases between them. This CDR3 contains 15 residues. DNA for the CDR3: TGCGCCAGCAGCCCCTGGACGACTGGGGCCAACGTCCTGACTTTC. Protein product: CASSPWTTGANVLTF.

This clonotype was seen once. The chain couples TRBV27 to TRBJ2-2; D is unclear. V was cut by 0 bases and J by 8 bases, with 7 bases left in between. Germline assignment: CDR1 MNHEY and CDR2 SMNVEV (reference sequence). The CDR3 is made up of 13 amino acids. The DNA of the CDR3 is TGTGCCAGCAGTTTATCGCCGGAGGGGGAGCTGTTTTTT. As protein: CASSLSPEGELFF.

This clonotype was counted many times. The rearrangement uses TRBV29-1 and TRBJ2-6; D is possibly TRBD2 (5 bases). The CDR3 runs to 15 residues. Germline V lookup: CDR1 SQVTM, CDR2 ANQGSEA. Trimming pared 7 bases from V and 0 bases from J, leaving 13 bases between. In DNA form, the CDR3 reads TGCAGCGCCCGTGAGGGTAACTCTGGGGCCAACGTCCTGACTTTC. Translation gives CSAREGNSGANVLTF. Combining the CDR3 with reference TRBV29-1 and TRBJ2-6 gives the whole variable domain SAVISQKPSRDICQRGTSLTIQCQVDSQVTMMFWYRQQPGQSLTLIATANQGSEATYESGFVIDKFPISRPNLTFSTLTVSNMSPEDSSIYLCSAREGNSGANVLTFGAGSRLTVL.

V gene TRBV20-1 combines with J gene TRBJ1-5, with 8 bases aligning to TRBD1. The trim removed 1 base at V and 0 bases at J, leaving 8 bases unmatched. Germline values: CDR1 DFQATT, CDR2 SNEGSKA (reference sequence). This CDR3 has 17 amino acids. The CDR3: CSARASGQAYSNQPQHF. The CDR3 DNA sequence: TGCAGTGCTAGAGCCTCGGGACAGGCATATAGCAATCAGCCCCAGCATTTT.

CDR3 in amino acids: CASSPLGLAGREQFF. The CDR3 region has the DNA TGTGCCAGCAGCCCCCTTGGACTAGCCGGTCGGGAGCAGTTCTTC. The rearrangement joins TRBV7-2 to TRBJ2-1; 8 nucleotides agree with TRBD2. From germline, CDR1 is SGHTA and CDR2 FQGNSA. Trimming removed 5 bases from V and 10 bases from J; junction bases left unmatched: 13. This CDR3 spans 15 amino acids. Complete variable domain (other parts from reference TRBV7-2 and TRBJ2-1): GAGVSQSPSNKVTEKGKDVELRCDPISGHTALYWYRQSLGQGLEFLIYFQGNSAPDKSGLPSDRFSAERTGGSVSTLTIQRTQQEDSAVYLCASSPLGLAGREQFFGPGTRLTVL.